This T cell receptor beta chain was recovered during a study of blood T cell repertoires in COVID-19. Study as a whole: Italy, Spain and the United States were the sources of the convalescent and acute COVID-19 samples. PBMCs, B-cell-depleted T cells, or T cells provided the cDNA or gDNA that made up the material.

Here immunoSEQ multiplex PCR was the method, and the copy in TCRdb shows in-frame clones only, minus some. The table has about 160,000 clones, 89% seen once. This clone was detected once. The germline V and J ends were trimmed by 0 bases and 11 bases, with 28 bases remaining between them. Germline CDR1 reads MNHEY; CDR2 reads SVGEGT. This CDR3 has 18 residues. This clonotype originated in a man in his 60s with acute or convalescent COVID-19. The chain joins TRBV6-2 or TRBV6-3 to TRBJ1-1; the D gene is possibly TRBD1 (6 bases). Sequencing was done on a sample of peripheral blood. CDR3 DNA sequence: TGTGCCAGCAGTTACTCTCCAAAAGGGGGGGCCCACACCAGTGCGGCTTTCTTT. Residues: CASSYSPKGGAHTSAAFF.